The 9 T cell receptor beta chains listed next were all sequenced from one sample in a study of T cell repertoires in cytomegalovirus infection. TCRdb re-called the reads with MiXCR, one entry per CDR3 protein. Counted here are some 390,000 distinct CDR3 sequences, roughly 20% occurring once; the ten biggest clones make up approximately 10%. Sequencing was done on a sample of PBMCs. Every receptor here comes from a human donor in good health (CMV status not recorded). Some clones in this sample may be carry-over from other donors' samples.

The J gene is TRBJ2-5, the V gene TRBV5-4; 10 bases fit TRBD2. Germline-derived CDR1 and CDR2 are SGHNT and YYREEE (reference sequence). With 5 bases clipped from V and 4 bases from J, the junction kept 8 bases outside the gene matches. This CDR3 is built from 15 residues. The CDR3 DNA follows: TGTGCCAGCAGTAAGCGGGGGGGCGGTAGAGAGACCCAGTACTTC. Translation: CASSKRGGGRETQYF.

The V and J genes are TRBV2 and TRBJ2-3; possible D gene TRBD2, 5 bases. CDR3 length equals 14 residues. Germline V gene sequence: CDR1 SNHLY, CDR2 FYNNEI. V lost 4 bases, J lost 3 bases, and 11 bases lay in between. The CDR3 DNA reads TGTGCCAGCAGTGCCCTAGGGAGAACAGATACGCAGTATTTT. Protein product: CASSALGRTDTQYF.

This clonotype was recorded many times. The chain links TRBV7-2 to TRBJ2-3; D ambiguous. V was trimmed by 2 bases and J by 6 bases, leaving 9 bases between them. The CDR3 has 13 amino acids. The germline V gene has CDR1 SGHTA and CDR2 FQGNSA. In DNA, the CDR3 is TGTGCCAGCAGCTTAAAGTACCTCGATACGCAGTATTTT. Translated, it gives CASSLKYLDTQYF.

The V and J genes are TRBV7-8 and TRBJ1-1; tentative D call: TRBD1 (5 bases). The V gene lost 3 bases and the J gene lost 7 bases, with 9 bases spanning the gap. In germline, CDR1 is SGHVS, CDR2 FQNEAQ. The CDR3 loop spans 12 amino acids. In DNA, the CDR3 is TGTGCCAGCAGCTTTCAGGGACTTGAAGCTTTCTTT. This codes for CASSFQGLEAFF.

This clonotype was detected ten times or more. J is TRBJ2-5 and V is TRBV6-1, with D possibly TRBD2 on 5 matching bases. With 5 bases removed from V and 1 base from J, the gap between germline ends came to 14 bases. CDR1 and CDR2 (germline): MNHNS, SASEGT. The CDR3 covers 15 residues. CDR3 region: CASSQAGAGQETQYF. CDR3 coding DNA: TGTGCCAGCAGTCAGGCGGGCGCCGGCCAAGAGACCCAGTACTTC.

The chain joins TRBV28 to TRBJ1-2; possible D gene TRBD1, 5 bases. CDR1 is MDHEN, CDR2 SYDVKM, per germline. The V and J ends lost 5 bases and 4 bases respectively, with 23 bases between them. The CDR3 length is 17 residues. The CDR3 sequence is CASSNGGTQKTGYGYTF. The CDR3 nucleotides read TGTGCCAGCAGTAACGGTGGGACCCAAAAAACTGGCTATGGCTACACCTTC.

V and J are TRBV7-2 and TRBJ2-2; D might be TRBD1 (6 bases). The CDR3 is 17 residues long. Germline CDR1 and CDR2: SGHTA and FQGNSA. Trimming shortened V by 4 bases and J by 7 bases, and 22 bases separated the two germline ends. The CDR3 DNA reads TGTGCCAGCAGCTCCACCCGGGACAAGGTGATTAGCGGGGAGCTGTTTTTT. This translates into CASSSTRDKVISGELFF.

The table lists this clonotype with many counts. The chain recombines TRBV7-8 with TRBJ2-5; D perhaps matches TRBD2 (6 bases). CDR1 and CDR2 (germline): SGHVS, FQNEAQ. CDR3 length equals 16 residues. V was pared by 4 bases and J by 1 base, with 16 bases between. CDR3 sequence (DNA): TGTGCCAGCAGCTCCAAGACTAGAAATTTCCAAGAGACCCAGTACTTC. It encodes CASSSKTRNFQETQYF.

This clonotype was recorded many times. V is TRBV12-3 or TRBV12-4 and J is TRBJ1-1, with D possibly TRBD1 on 6 matching bases. The CDR3 covers 17 residues. Trimming shortened V by 1 base and J by 1 base, and 16 bases separated the two germline ends. CDR3 DNA sequence: TGTGCCAGCAGTTTAGGGTTTAGGGGGAGGGAGAACACTGAAGCTTTCTTT. Its protein product is CASSLGFRGRENTEAFF.